Following are 27 T cell receptor beta chains from one sample sequenced in a study of OX40 agonist ivuxolimab in advanced cancers. Produced via immunoSEQ multiplex PCR; TCRdb's table is partial and in-frame only. This table holds some 63,000 clones, almost 95% found once. This sample comprised CD4+ or CD8+ T cells sorted from blood, obtained in a trial of the OX40 agonist ivuxolimab. The receptors derive from an adult with an advanced solid tumor such as melanoma, head and neck, liver or kidney cancer.

The chain recombines TRBV5-6 with TRBJ1-3; tentatively, D is TRBD1 (5 bases). Germline V gene lookup returns CDR1 SGHDT and CDR2 YYEEEE. V was shortened by 4 bases and J by 8 bases, with 7 bases between the two germline ends. This CDR3 spans 11 amino acids. The CDR3: CASSQGHTIYF. The CDR3, as DNA: TGTGCCAGCAGCCAGGGACACACCATATATTTT. Variable domain in full (rest from reference TRBV5-6 and TRBJ1-3): DAGVTQSPTHLIKTRGQQVTLRCSPKSGHDTVSWYQQALGQGPQFIFQYYEEEERQRGNFPDRFSGHQFPNYSSELNVNALLLGDSALYLCASSQGHTIYFGEGSWLTVV.

V is TRBV2 and J is TRBJ1-2; D is ambiguous. V lost 1 base and J lost 7, with 4 bases in between. Germline V gene lookup returns CDR1 SNHLY and CDR2 FYNNEI. This CDR3 region has 11 residues. The CDR3 DNA sequence: TGTGCCAGCAGTGAAGACCTTGGCTACACCTTC. Translation: CASSEDLGYTF.

The chain is built from TRBV28 and TRBJ1-3; TRBD1 is a possible D gene (5 bases). Germline CDR1 MDHEN, CDR2 SYDVKM. The CDR3 has 17 amino acids. Trimming stripped 1 base from V and 4 bases from J, with 17 bases between. CDR3: CASSLFQQGPLGNTIYF. CDR3 in DNA: TGTGCCAGCAGTTTATTTCAGCAGGGTCCGCTAGGAAACACCATATATTTT.

The chain is built from TRBV29-1 and TRBJ2-7, with TRBD1 matching 10 bases. This CDR3 is built from 13 residues. Germline V lookup: CDR1 SQVTM, CDR2 ANQGSEA. The junction had 4 bases not matched to a gene; V was cut back by 7 bases and J by 1 base. In DNA form, the CDR3 reads TGCAGCGCAAGGACAGGGGGTTCCTACGAGCAGTACTTC. Protein sequence: CSARTGGSYEQYF.

The chain combines TRBV7-8 with TRBJ2-5; 7 bases are a match to TRBD2. This CDR3 is 16 amino acids long. CDR1 is SGHVS, CDR2 FQNEAQ, per germline. Germline trimming cut 1 base from V and 5 bases from J; bases unmatched to any gene: 10. CDR3 DNA: TGTGCCAGCAGCTTAGAAAGGCTAGCGGCGAAGGAGACCCAGTACTTC. It codes for CASSLERLAAKETQYF.

On this clone itself: An end of the junction does not agree with germline; a read error may underlie this. The CDR3 nucleotides are TGTGCCAGCAACGTAGGAGGTTGGGAGACCCAGTACTTC. This gives the protein CASNVGGWETQYF. The chain joins TRBV9 to TRBJ2-5, with D possibly matching TRBD2 (5 bases). Germline assignment: CDR1 SGDLS and CDR2 YYNGEE. The CDR3 contains 13 residues.

V usage is TRBV2 and J usage is TRBJ2-7, with 8 bases aligning to TRBD1. The germline CDR1 and CDR2 sequences are SNHLY and FYNNEI. The CDR3 runs to 20 residues. V shed 5 bases and J 3 bases; nucleotides not matched to a gene: 24. Written as DNA, the CDR3 is TGTGCCAGCAGTTCCGACAGGGGTCTGACTAATTGGCTTCTTGGCTACGAGCAGTACTTC. This gives the protein CASSSDRGLTNWLLGYEQYF.

This chain joins TRBV27 and TRBJ2-7; D unresolved. With 0 bases removed from V and 8 bases from J, the gap between germline ends came to 2 bases. This CDR3 has 10 residues. The germline CDR1 and CDR2 sequences are MNHEY and SMNVEV (reference sequence). CDR3 nucleotide sequence: TGTGCCAGCAGTTTATCAAAGCAGTACTTC. Translated, it gives CASSLSKQYF.

This clone was seen just once. The genes are TRBV27 and TRBJ1-1; the D is unclear. Germline V gene lookup returns CDR1 MNHEY and CDR2 SMNVEV (reference sequence). The CDR3 runs to 14 residues. Deletions cut 2 bases from V and 4 bases from J, with 11 bases between. The CDR3 reads CASSLTMASTEAFF. The CDR3 DNA reads TGTGCCAGCAGTTTAACGATGGCGAGCACTGAAGCTTTCTTT.

This clone has a handful of counts. The chain carries TRBV4-3 and TRBJ1-5; 7 positions match TRBD1. The CDR3 loop spans 15 amino acids. Germline V gene lookup returns CDR1 LGHNA and CDR2 YSLEER. Trimming cost V 1 base and J 3 bases; bases outside gene matches: 3. DNA for the CDR3: TGCGCCAGCAGCCAAGGACAGGGCAACAATCAGCCCCAGCATTTT. The encoded protein is CASSQGQGNNQPQHF.

The chain carries TRBV9 and TRBJ2-3; 9 bases are a match to TRBD2. The CDR3 consists of 17 residues. Germline CDR1 SGDLS, CDR2 YYNGEE. The V gene end was trimmed by 0 bases and the J gene end by 1 base; junction bases not matched to a gene: 6. CDR3 amino acids: CASSVAGVAGGTDTQYF. CDR3 nucleotide sequence: TGTGCCAGCAGCGTAGCTGGGGTAGCGGGAGGCACAGATACGCAGTATTTT.

V is TRBV27 and J is TRBJ2-7; no clear D gene. The CDR3 runs 14 residues. CDR1 is MNHEY and CDR2 is SMNVEV in the germline V gene (reference sequence). Trimming cost V 1 base and J 0 bases, with 7 bases left between them. The CDR3 coding sequence is TGTGCCAGCAGTTTATTCGGCGCCTCCTACGAGCAGTACTTC. Translation: CASSLFGASYEQYF.

This clone was detected a few times. V is TRBV15 and J is TRBJ2-2, with 7 bases matching TRBD2. After removal of 4 bases from V and 3 bases from J, the junction contained 8 bases not matched to a gene. Germline V gene lookup returns CDR1 LNHNV and CDR2 YYDKDF (reference sequence). There are 16 residues in the CDR3. CDR3 nucleotides: TGTGCCACCAGCATCACCCAACGGGGGGACACCGGGGAGCTGTTTTTT. Its protein product is CATSITQRGDTGELFF.

This clone was counted a few times. The chain combines TRBV10-2 with TRBJ1-1, with 7 bases fitting TRBD1. Germline V gene lookup returns CDR1 WSHSY and CDR2 SAAADI. The CDR3 is 12 residues long. V lost 5 bases to trimming and J lost 6 bases; unmatched junction nucleotides: 3. CDR3: CASSTGTAEAFF. DNA for the CDR3: TGCGCCAGCAGTACCGGGACAGCTGAAGCTTTCTTT.

V is TRBV10-3 and J is TRBJ2-3; tentative D call: TRBD1 (6 bases). The CDR3 covers 17 residues. With 0 bases removed from V and 5 bases from J, the gap between germline ends came to 18 bases. Germline-derived CDR1 and CDR2 are ENHRY and SYGVKD. CDR3 in amino acids: CAISESLGTRGQDTQYF. CDR3 bases: TGTGCCATCAGTGAGTCGTTGGGGACAAGGGGACAAGATACGCAGTATTTT.

This clone was counted a few times. This rearrangement joins TRBV30 to TRBJ2-1; no reliable D call. Germline assignment: CDR1 GTSNPN and CDR2 SVGIG (reference sequence). The V end lost 0 bases, the J end lost 6 bases, and 12 bases lay between the germline ends. The CDR3 is 14 residues long. DNA of the CDR3: TGTGCCTGGAGTGTATCCGGGCTAGGCAATGAGCAGTTCTTC. Its translation is CAWSVSGLGNEQFF. The full variable domain, in which reference TRBV30 and TRBJ2-1 provide the parts outside the CDR3, is SQTIHQWPATLVQPVGSPLSLECTVEGTSNPNLYWYRQAAGRGLQLLFYSVGIGQISSEVPQNLSASRPQDRQFILSSKKLLLSDSGFYLCAWSVSGLGNEQFFGPGTRLTVL.

The chain couples TRBV11-1 to TRBJ2-3; no definite D call. CDR3 size: 13 residues. Trimming took off 0 bases at V and 6 bases at J, with 7 bases between the two ends. CDR1 and CDR2 from the germline V gene are SGHAT and FQDESV (reference sequence). This chain's CDR3 is CASSLAFPDTQYF. The CDR3 bases are TGTGCCAGCAGCTTAGCCTTTCCCGATACGCAGTATTTT.

This clone was counted between two and nine times. J is TRBJ2-2 and V is TRBV28; D uncertain. The CDR3 has 14 residues. The V gene's germline CDR1 is MDHEN and CDR2 SYDVKM. Trimming cost V 2 bases and J 4 bases, with 8 bases left between them. The CDR3 reads CASSLGQFTGELFF. As DNA, the CDR3 is TGTGCCAGCAGTTTAGGCCAGTTCACCGGGGAGCTGTTTTTT.

The CDR3 reads CAWSVVGTGELFF. DNA of the CDR3: TGTGCCTGGAGTGTAGTCGGCACCGGGGAGCTGTTTTTT. J is TRBJ2-2 and V is TRBV30, with D unresolved. Deletions cut 0 bases from V and 4 bases from J, with 6 bases between. This CDR3 has 13 amino acids. Germline V gives CDR1 GTSNPN, CDR2 SVGIG (reference sequence). Full variable domain (outside the CDR3, taken from reference TRBV30 and TRBJ2-2): SQTIHQWPATLVQPVGSPLSLECTVEGTSNPNLYWYRQAAGRGLQLLFYSVGIGQISSEVPQNLSASRPQDRQFILSSKKLLLSDSGFYLCAWSVVGTGELFFGEGSRLTVL.

The V and J genes are TRBV7-2 and TRBJ1-3, with 7 bases that match TRBD1. CDR1 and CDR2 from the germline V gene are SGHTA and FQGNSA. CDR3 length: 14 residues. The V segment lost 3 bases and the J segment 4 bases; nucleotides outside the gene matches: 3. In DNA, the CDR3 is TGTGCCAGCAGCTTTGACAGGGCAGGAAACACCATATATTTT. Protein sequence: CASSFDRAGNTIYF.

The V gene is TRBV11-3, the J gene TRBJ2-1; no firm D call. The CDR3 consists of 13 residues. Per the germline V gene, CDR1 is SGHNT and CDR2 is YENEEA. Trimming removed 5 bases from V and 4 bases from J, with 9 bases in between. CDR3 sequence: CASSLGTYNEQFF. The DNA for the CDR3 is TGTGCCAGCAGCCTCGGTACTTACAATGAGCAGTTCTTC.

Only a few counts were recorded for this clone. The CDR3: CASSPGQGYEQYF. For the CDR3, the DNA is TGTGCCAGCAGCCCTGGACAGGGGTACGAGCAGTACTTC. The chain links TRBV7-9 to TRBJ2-7, with 9 positions matching TRBD1. The CDR3 spans 13 residues. Per the germline V gene, CDR1 is SEHNR and CDR2 is FQNEAQ (reference sequence). V gave up 5 bases and J gave up 4 bases; unmatched junction bases: 3.

The chain joins TRBV4-2 to TRBJ2-3, with D possibly being TRBD2 (5 bases). The CDR3 length is 15 residues. Looked up from germline, CDR1 is LGHNA and CDR2 is YNFKEQ. Trimming took off 4 bases at V and 0 bases at J, with 11 bases between the two ends. The CDR3 nucleotides read TGTGCCAGCAGCCCCGAAAGGACTAGCACAGATACGCAGTATTTT. This translates into CASSPERTSTDTQYF.

This rearrangement joins TRBV9 to TRBJ2-1, with TRBD1 identical over 8 bases. The CDR3 runs 14 residues. Trimming cost V 3 bases and J 5 bases; bases outside gene matches: 4. The germline V gene encodes CDR1 SGDLS and CDR2 YYNGEE. The CDR3 protein is CASSADRGHNEQFF. The CDR3 nucleotides read TGTGCCAGCAGCGCAGACAGGGGCCACAATGAGCAGTTCTTC.

The rearrangement uses TRBV19 and TRBJ2-4, with 11 bases identical to TRBD2. CDR3 length equals 17 residues. The trim removed 3 bases at V and 2 bases at J, leaving 6 bases unmatched. The V gene's germline CDR1 is LNHDA and CDR2 SQIVND (reference sequence). The CDR3 DNA reads TGTGCCAGTAGTATTCGAACTAGCGGGAGAACCAAAAACATTCAGTACTTC. Its translation is CASSIRTSGRTKNIQYF. Combining the CDR3 with reference TRBV19 and TRBJ2-4 gives the whole variable domain DGGITQSPKYLFRKEGQNVTLSCEQNLNHDAMYWYRQDPGQGLRLIYYSQIVNDFQKGDIAEGYSVSREKKESFPLTVTSAQKNPTAFYLCASSIRTSGRTKNIQYFGAGTRLSVL.

In the case of this clone: Other nucleotide sequences in the sample specify the same CDR3. The chain uses TRBV27 and TRBJ2-7; D unclear. This CDR3 is 12 amino acids long. Trimming took 5 bases from V and 0 from J, leaving 5 bases between them. Per the germline V gene, CDR1 is MNHEY and CDR2 is SMNVEV (reference sequence). The CDR3 DNA sequence: TGTGCCAGCAGTCACTCCTCCTACGAGCAGTACTTC. Protein product: CASSHSSYEQYF.

The J gene is TRBJ2-7, the V gene TRBV4-3, with TRBD2 identical over 14 bases. This CDR3 has 18 amino acids. The V and J ends lost 3 bases and 4 bases, in that order; junction bases with no gene match: 11. Germline V gene lookup returns CDR1 LGHNA and CDR2 YSLEER. CDR3: CASSQVAGTSGSQYEQYF. The CDR3 DNA follows: TGCGCCAGCAGCCAGGTAGCCGGGACTAGCGGGAGTCAGTACGAGCAGTACTTC.